These T cell receptor beta chains were read from a single sample in a study of human T cells and chemical hapten exposure. MiXCR was run by TCRdb on the RACE reads, yielding one entry per CDR3 protein. The profile covers 95,000 to 150,000 distinct CDR3 sequences, with about 14% appearing a single time and about 3% taken by the ten largest. The material sequenced was whole blood, taken in connection with sensitization to the hapten diphenylcyclopropenone (DPC). These receptors came from a woman between 18 and 30 years old with alopecia areata. Some clones in this sample may be carry-over from other donors' samples. The CDR3 runs from the conserved cysteine through the conserved F or W. Fields, in order: D gene, clone size, J gene, V gene, CDR3 protein, CDR3 DNA. The D gene is left open where the match is weak. Size values are once, few and many counts, or a class for expanded clones, and some rows have none.

d_gene: -
abundance: -
j_gene: TRBJ2-5
v_gene: TRBV7-8
CDR3aa: CASSPRDFGETQYF
CDR3nt: TGTGCCAGCAGCCCCCGGGACTTCGGGGAGACCCAGTACTTC

d_gene: TRBD1
abundance: -
j_gene: TRBJ2-3
v_gene: TRBV9
CDR3aa: CASSADVTGSTDTQYF
CDR3nt: TGTGCCAGCAGCGCTGATGTGACAGGGAGCACAGATACGCAGTATTTT

d_gene: -
abundance: -
j_gene: TRBJ1-4
v_gene: TRBV5-1
CDR3aa: CASSLSPPNEKLFF
CDR3nt: TGCGCCAGCAGCTTGAGCCCGCCCAATGAAAAACTGTTTTTT

d_gene: -
abundance: -
j_gene: TRBJ1-5
v_gene: TRBV4-3
CDR3aa: CASSQARDYQPQHF
CDR3nt: TGCGCCAGCAGCCAGGCCCGAGACTATCAGCCCCAGCATTTT

d_gene: -
abundance: -
j_gene: TRBJ2-7
v_gene: TRBV20-1
CDR3aa: CSASRRGVSYEQYF
CDR3nt: TGCAGTGCTAGCCGCAGGGGGGTGTCCTACGAGCAGTACTTC

d_gene: TRBD2
abundance: many
j_gene: TRBJ2-4
v_gene: TRBV5-1
CDR3aa: CASSPGLANIQYF
CDR3nt: TGCGCCAGCAGCCCCGGACTAGCGAACATTCAGTACTTC

d_gene: TRBD2
abundance: many
j_gene: TRBJ2-7
v_gene: TRBV7-6
CDR3aa: CASSPLAGGEQYF
CDR3nt: TGTGCCAGCAGTCCGCTAGCGGGGGGAGAGCAGTACTTC

d_gene: TRBD1
abundance: -
j_gene: TRBJ1-1
v_gene: TRBV7-2
CDR3aa: CASSSPTRPGGAGTEAFF
CDR3nt: TGTGCCAGCAGCTCGCCTACTCGACCAGGGGGCGCCGGCACTGAAGCTTTCTTT

d_gene: -
abundance: -
j_gene: TRBJ2-1
v_gene: TRBV7-9
CDR3aa: CASSMGPSNEQFF
CDR3nt: TGTGCCAGCAGCATGGGACCAAGCAATGAGCAGTTCTTC

d_gene: -
abundance: -
j_gene: TRBJ1-2
v_gene: TRBV7-6
CDR3aa: CASSSGHGSYGYTF
CDR3nt: TGTGCCAGCAGCTCGGGACATGGTAGCTATGGCTACACCTTC

d_gene: -
abundance: -
j_gene: TRBJ1-1
v_gene: TRBV6-1
CDR3aa: CASSESYVNTEAFF
CDR3nt: TGTGCCAGCAGTGAAAGTTATGTGAACACTGAAGCTTTCTTT

d_gene: -
abundance: many
j_gene: TRBJ1-5
v_gene: TRBV4-2
CDR3aa: CASSQEAIQPQHF
CDR3nt: TGTGCCAGCAGCCAAGAGGCTATTCAGCCCCAGCATTTT

d_gene: -
abundance: -
j_gene: TRBJ2-7
v_gene: TRBV3-2
CDR3aa: CASSQDLDRGWVLSYEQYF
CDR3nt: TGTGCCAGCAGCCAAGATTTGGACAGGGGGTGGGTCCTCTCCTACGAGCAGTACTTC

d_gene: -
abundance: many
j_gene: TRBJ2-2
v_gene: TRBV6-2/TRBV6-3
CDR3aa: CASSHRVIGELFF
CDR3nt: TGTGCCAGCAGCCACAGGGTCATCGGGGAGCTGTTTTTT